Following are 9 T cell receptor beta chains from one sample sequenced in a study of blood T cell repertoires in COVID-19. Produced via immunoSEQ multiplex PCR; TCRdb's table is partial and in-frame only. The sample has 100,000 to 150,000 clones, approximately 85% seen once; the top ten hold roughly 6.7%. Source material: peripheral blood. The receptors shown here come from a man aged 80 or over with active or convalescent COVID-19.

V gene TRBV18 combines with J gene TRBJ1-2; D is uncertain. Trimming stripped 5 bases from V and 2 bases from J, with 15 bases between. This CDR3 is built from 15 residues. Looked up from germline, CDR1 is KGHSH and CDR2 is LQKENI. The CDR3 DNA reads TGTGCCAGCTCAGGCGGTCTGGGAGAGAACTATGGCTACACCTTC. Its translation is CASSGGLGENYGYTF.

This clone has only a few counts. The chain uses TRBV5-1 and TRBJ1-1; maybe TRBD1 (5 bases). Trimming pared 0 bases from V and 3 bases from J, leaving 21 bases between. This CDR3 is built from 18 residues. Germline V gene data show CDR1 as SGHRS and CDR2 as YFSETQ. The CDR3 coding sequence is TGCGCCAGCAGCTTGGCCCGAGGAGGGGCACGGAGTGACACTGAAGCTTTCTTT. This gives the protein CASSLARGGARSDTEAFF. Full variable domain (outside the CDR3, taken from reference TRBV5-1 and TRBJ1-1): KAGVTQTPRYLIKTRGQQVTLSCSPISGHRSVSWYQQTPGQGLQFLFEYFSETQRNKGNFPGRFSGRQFSNSRSEMNVSTLELGDSALYLCASSLARGGARSDTEAFFGQGTRLTVV.

The V and J genes are TRBV10-3 and TRBJ2-1; 7 bases agree with TRBD2. J gave up 12 bases and V 3 bases, and 8 bases lay outside the gene matches. This CDR3 has 13 residues. Per germline, CDR1 ENHRY and CDR2 SYGVKD. The CDR3 coding sequence is TGTGCCATCAGTGAATTGGGGGGGGATAGGCAGTTCTTC. It translates to CAISELGGDRQFF.

This chain connects TRBV7-9 to TRBJ2-7; D remains ambiguous. The germline V and J ends were trimmed by 4 bases and 4 bases, with 8 bases remaining between them. The CDR3 is 12 amino acids. Germline CDR1 is SEHNR and CDR2 is FQNEAQ (reference sequence). The CDR3 sequence: CASSSNLYEQYF. The DNA for the CDR3 is TGTGCCAGCAGCTCTAATTTGTACGAGCAGTACTTC.

The chain carries TRBV7-2 and TRBJ2-5; perhaps TRBD1 as D (5 bases). CDR1 and CDR2 (germline): SGHTA, FQGNSA. The CDR3 consists of 13 residues. Trimming cost V 1 base and J 4 bases, with 7 bases left between them. As DNA, the CDR3 is TGTGCCAGCAGCTTAGAGGGGCTAGAGACCCAGTACTTC. Its translation: CASSLEGLETQYF.

The chain couples TRBV2 to TRBJ1-1; D possibly corresponds to TRBD1 (5 bases). V lost 4 bases to trimming and J lost 1 base, with 10 bases between them. Germline lookup yields CDR1 SNHLY and CDR2 FYNNEI. The CDR3 runs 14 residues. The CDR3 reads CASSVLTANTEAFF. CDR3 coding DNA: TGTGCCAGCAGTGTTCTGACAGCGAACACTGAAGCTTTCTTT.

The rearrangement uses TRBV7-2 and TRBJ1-2, with D tentatively TRBD1 (5 bases). Between the trimmed V and J ends, which lost 0 bases and 8 bases, there was a span of 7 bases. Germline V gene sequence: CDR1 SGHTA, CDR2 FQGNSA. The CDR3 covers 12 residues. The CDR3 reads CASSLARVGYTF. The CDR3 bases are TGTGCCAGCAGCTTAGCCAGGGTGGGCTACACCTTC.

The DNA of the CDR3 is TGTGCCAGCAGCCACAGGAACACCGGGGAGCTGTTTTTT. It translates to CASSHRNTGELFF. The chain uses TRBV11-2 and TRBJ2-2; D not certain. The CDR3 is 13 amino acids. CDR1 and CDR2 (germline): SGHAT, FQNNGV. V was pared by 5 bases and J by 1 base, with 5 bases between.

This rearrangement joins TRBV2 to TRBJ2-1, with 12 positions matching TRBD1. Germline lookup yields CDR1 SNHLY and CDR2 FYNNEI. This CDR3 region has 15 residues. V was pared by 4 bases and J by 4 bases, with 2 bases of the junction left unmatched. This CDR3 reads CASSGDRGQYNEQFF. In DNA, the CDR3 is TGTGCCAGCAGTGGGGACAGGGGGCAATACAATGAGCAGTTCTTC.